The 30 T cell receptor beta chains below come from one sample, sequenced in a study of blood T cell repertoires in COVID-19. The assay was immunoSEQ multiplex PCR, and TCRdb's table has in-frame clones only and misses some. The table lists hundreds of thousands of clones, 86% of them singletons, with about 2.2% in the top ten. Material: peripheral blood. These receptors all come from a woman aged 45-65 years with acute or convalescent COVID-19.

This chain uses TRBV6-5 with TRBJ2-3; the D gene is possibly TRBD1 (5 bases). The CDR3 extends over 15 amino acids. Germline lookup yields CDR1 MNHEY and CDR2 SVGAGI. V lost 6 bases to trimming and J lost 6 bases, with 19 bases between them. The CDR3 DNA reads TGTGCCAGCAGACTAAAAGGGCCTGGGGCGGATACGCAGTATTTT. As protein: CASRLKGPGADTQYF.

The chain combines TRBV11-2 with TRBJ2-7; perhaps TRBD2 as D (6 bases). Trimming removed 1 base from V and 7 bases from J, with 20 bases in between. The CDR3 runs 16 residues. Looked up from germline, CDR1 is SGHAT and CDR2 is FQNNGV. CDR3 DNA: TGTGCCAGCAGCTTAGCCCCCGGGACCAGTGGGGGGGAGCAGTACTTC. Amino acid sequence: CASSLAPGTSGGEQYF.

The chain employs TRBV7-8 and TRBJ1-2; TRBD1 matches 9 bases. V trimming: 3 bases; J trimming: 4 bases; junction bases outside the gene matches: 15. Germline lookup yields CDR1 SGHVS and CDR2 FQNEAQ. The CDR3 is 18 residues long. In DNA form, the CDR3 reads TGTGCCAGCAGCTTGCTTGTTTCCGGGACAGGGTATTCCTATGGCTACACCTTC. This sequence encodes CASSLLVSGTGYSYGYTF.

J is TRBJ2-2 and V is TRBV10-3; D may be TRBD2 (6 bases). The CDR3 has 14 amino acids. With 8 bases removed from V and 4 bases from J, the gap between germline ends came to 14 bases. Germline-derived CDR1 and CDR2 are ENHRY and SYGVKD. The CDR3 is CAISRRESTGELFF. The DNA of the CDR3 is TGTGCCATCTCGCGACGGGAGAGCACCGGGGAGCTGTTTTTT.

V and J are TRBV24-1 and TRBJ2-2; D is unresolved. Deletions cut 5 bases from V and 5 bases from J, with 8 bases between. This CDR3 is built from 13 residues. CDR1 is KGHDR and CDR2 is SFDVKD in the germline V gene. CDR3 amino acids: CATSGPVTGELFF. The CDR3 DNA reads TGTGCCACCAGTGGGCCAGTGACCGGGGAGCTGTTTTTT.

This clone was observed once. The chain combines TRBV19 with TRBJ1-5; 8 bases align to TRBD1. The trim removed 8 bases at V and 3 bases at J, leaving 3 bases unmatched. CDR1 is LNHDA and CDR2 is SQIVND in the germline V gene (reference sequence). The CDR3 runs to 13 residues. CDR3 coding DNA: TGTGCCAGTTGGGACAGGATCAATCAGCCCCAGCATTTT. Protein product: CASWDRINQPQHF.

V is TRBV7-6 and J is TRBJ1-2; D gene ambiguous. Germline CDR1 reads SGHVS; CDR2 reads FNYEAQ. CDR3 length equals 13 residues. Trimming took off 3 bases at V and 6 bases at J, with 11 bases between the two ends. CDR3 bases: TGTGCCAGCAGCTTGAGGGAGCTCGATGGCTACACCTTC. Protein sequence: CASSLRELDGYTF.

This rearrangement joins TRBV6-2 or TRBV6-3 to TRBJ1-5; D is perhaps TRBD1 (6 bases). Germline V gene lookup returns CDR1 MNHEY and CDR2 SVGEGT. V was clipped by 4 bases and J by 2 bases, with 12 bases between them. This CDR3 contains 15 residues. The CDR3 nucleotides are TGTGCCAGCAGTTGGGGGGGGGCCGGCAATCAGCCCCAGCATTTT. Translated: CASSWGGAGNQPQHF.

The gene calls are TRBV4-3 and TRBJ2-2; D is undetermined. V was cut by 0 bases and J by 4 bases, with 9 bases left in between. The CDR3 length is 15 residues. Germline V CDR1 and CDR2: LGHNA, YSLEER. CDR3 protein: CASSQDPTLTGELFF. The CDR3 DNA reads as TGCGCCAGCAGCCAAGATCCGACTCTCACCGGGGAGCTGTTTTTT.

The J gene is TRBJ2-7, the V gene TRBV11-3; TRBD2 is a possible D gene (5 bases). The CDR3 sequence is 15 residues long. V was trimmed by 5 bases and J by 6 bases, leaving 20 bases between them. Per the germline V gene, CDR1 is SGHNT and CDR2 is YENEEA. The chain's CDR3 is CASSPSLMEVFEQYF. The CDR3, as DNA: TGTGCCAGCAGCCCCTCCCTTATGGAGGTTTTCGAGCAGTACTTC.

V gene TRBV5-4 combines with J gene TRBJ1-2; 7 bases line up with TRBD1. CDR1 and CDR2 (germline): SGHNT, YYREEE (reference sequence). The V segment lost 0 bases and the J segment 4 bases; nucleotides outside the gene matches: 6. This CDR3 comprises 15 residues. CDR3 amino acids: CASSLEAGGSYGYTF. As DNA, the CDR3 is TGTGCCAGCAGCTTGGAGGCAGGGGGGAGCTATGGCTACACCTTC.

The rearrangement joins TRBV30 to TRBJ2-3, with 8 bases fitting TRBD2. CDR1 and CDR2 (germline): GTSNPN, SVGIG (reference sequence). Losses at the gene ends were 3 bases for V and 1 base for J; bases not matched to a gene: 6. This CDR3 spans 15 amino acids. CDR3 sequence: CAWSPSGLRTDTQYF. The CDR3, as DNA: TGTGCCTGGAGCCCTAGCGGGCTCCGCACAGATACGCAGTATTTT.

This chain joins TRBV4-1 and TRBJ1-1, with D maybe TRBD1 (6 bases). V lost 3 bases to trimming and J lost 8 bases, with 19 bases between them. The CDR3 extends over 15 amino acids. Germline V gene sequence: CDR1 MGHRA, CDR2 YSYEKL. For the CDR3, the DNA is TGCGCCAGCAGCCATCCTCGGGGGGGGCCGGGGGAAGCTTTCTTT. Its translation is CASSHPRGGPGEAFF.

The rearrangement joins TRBV27 to TRBJ2-2; 8 bases line up with TRBD1. Losses at the gene ends were 4 bases for V and 4 bases for J; bases not matched to a gene: 5. The CDR3 contains 15 residues. Germline CDR1 and CDR2: MNHEY and SMNVEV (reference sequence). DNA of the CDR3: TGTGCCAGCAGTTGGGGGACAGGTCCCACCGGGGAGCTGTTTTTT. This codes for CASSWGTGPTGELFF.

The gene calls are TRBV19 and TRBJ1-5; D is possibly TRBD1 (6 bases). V lost 4 bases to trimming and J lost 6 bases, with 10 bases between them. Germline V gene sequence: CDR1 LNHDA, CDR2 SQIVND (reference sequence). CDR3 size: 13 residues. The CDR3, as DNA: TGTGCCAGTAGTACAGGGGCCGGTCAGCCCCAGCATTTT. Its protein is CASSTGAGQPQHF.

The rearrangement links TRBV6-2 or TRBV6-3 to TRBJ2-2; TRBD2 is a possible D gene (5 bases). Germline V CDR1 and CDR2: MNHEY, SVGEGT. CDR3 length: 15 residues. Deletions cut 2 bases from V and 1 base from J, with 8 bases between. The CDR3 is CASSYDYLNTGELFF. The CDR3, as DNA: TGTGCCAGCAGTTACGACTACCTGAACACCGGGGAGCTGTTTTTT.

The chain links TRBV6-1 to TRBJ2-7; TRBD2 agrees at 12 bases. The CDR3 contains 17 residues. From germline, CDR1 is MNHNS and CDR2 SASEGT. V lost 3 bases, J lost 3 bases, and 9 bases stayed unmatched. CDR3 DNA: TGTGCCAGCAGTGATCCCCTTCTGACTAGCGGGAGCTACGAGCAGTACTTC. Translation gives CASSDPLLTSGSYEQYF.

This chain joins TRBV5-4 and TRBJ2-3; 7 bases are shared with TRBD2. V lost 2 bases and J lost 11; bases outside the gene matches: 5. The CDR3 covers 12 residues. CDR1 is SGHNT, CDR2 YYREEE, per germline (reference sequence). CDR3 sequence (DNA): TGTGCCAGCAGCTTCTGGGAGGGAGGGCAGTATTTT. This codes for CASSFWEGGQYF.

V is TRBV9 and J is TRBJ2-7, with 8 nucleotides matching TRBD1. This CDR3 has 14 residues. V was pared by 1 base and J by 3 bases, with 3 bases of the junction left unmatched. Germline CDR1 SGDLS, CDR2 YYNGEE. CDR3 nucleotide sequence: TGTGCCAGCAGCGTACGTGGGACAGGCTACGAGCAGTACTTC. It codes for CASSVRGTGYEQYF.

The chain carries TRBV27 and TRBJ2-7, with D unresolved. Germline V lookup: CDR1 MNHEY, CDR2 SMNVEV (reference sequence). V dropped 3 bases and J dropped 3 bases, with 9 bases sitting between them. The CDR3 length is 13 residues. The CDR3 DNA is TGTGCCAGCAGTTTTGAGACTGGCTACGAGCAGTACTTC. Translating it yields CASSFETGYEQYF.

The chain couples TRBV3-1 (or the pseudogene TRBV3-2) to TRBJ1-2; D ambiguous. V was pared by 1 base and J by 6 bases, with 12 bases between. The length of the CDR3 is 14 residues. CDR1 is LGHDT and CDR2 is YNNKEL in the germline V gene (reference sequence). The CDR3 loop reads CASSQVEGLHGYTF. CDR3 nucleotides: TGTGCCAGCAGCCAAGTCGAGGGTTTACATGGCTACACCTTC.

The table lists this clone with a few counts. This chain joins TRBV30 and TRBJ1-1; 9 bases are shared with TRBD1. There are 13 residues in the CDR3. After removal of 3 bases from V and 1 base from J, the junction contained 0 bases not matched to a gene. Germline V gene data show CDR1 as GTSNPN and CDR2 as SVGIG (reference sequence). This CDR3 reads CAWRGQGNTEAFF. The CDR3 nucleotides are TGTGCCTGGAGGGGACAGGGGAACACTGAAGCTTTCTTT.

The chain uses TRBV5-1 and TRBJ1-1; no reliable D call. The germline V gene encodes CDR1 SGHRS and CDR2 YFSETQ. Trimming removed 4 bases at V and 8 bases at J, with 12 bases between. The CDR3 spans 12 residues. The CDR3 sequence is CASSINFPEAFF. In nucleotides, the CDR3 is TGCGCCAGCAGCATCAATTTCCCCGAAGCTTTCTTT. The whole variable domain, remainder taken from reference TRBV5-1 and TRBJ1-1, is KAGVTQTPRYLIKTRGQQVTLSCSPISGHRSVSWYQQTPGQGLQFLFEYFSETQRNKGNFPGRFSGRQFSNSRSEMNVSTLELGDSALYLCASSINFPEAFFGQGTRLTVV.

The chain carries TRBV14 and TRBJ1-1, with a weak D call TRBD1 (6 bases). Trimming pared 0 bases from V and 1 base from J, leaving 9 bases between. The CDR3 spans 15 residues. Per germline, CDR1 SGHDN and CDR2 FVKESK. This CDR3 reads CASSQDRGANTEAFF. The CDR3 DNA reads as TGTGCCAGCAGCCAAGATCGGGGGGCGAACACTGAAGCTTTCTTT.

V usage is TRBV6-5 and J usage is TRBJ2-7; 13 nucleotides align to TRBD2. From germline, CDR1 is MNHEY and CDR2 SVGAGI. The length of the CDR3 is 14 residues. V shed 9 bases and J 0 bases; nucleotides not matched to a gene: 2. CDR3 sequence reads: CASRTSGGSYEQYF. CDR3 coding DNA: TGTGCCAGTAGGACTAGCGGGGGCTCCTACGAGCAGTACTTC.

The rearrangement links TRBV6-5 to TRBJ1-3; 7 bases line up with TRBD1. The CDR3 is 13 residues long. The V gene end was trimmed by 5 bases and the J gene end by 8 bases; junction bases not matched to a gene: 6. The germline V gene has CDR1 MNHEY and CDR2 SVGAGI. CDR3 sequence (DNA): TGTGCCAGCAGTCTAGGAACAGGGGACACCATATATTTT. Protein sequence: CASSLGTGDTIYF.

This sequence joins TRBV30 and TRBJ2-1; possibly TRBD1 for D (6 bases). Germline V gene data show CDR1 as GTSNPN and CDR2 as SVGIG (reference sequence). Trimming shortened V by 2 bases and J by 7 bases, and 15 bases separated the two germline ends. The CDR3 runs to 14 residues. CDR3 amino acids: CAWSSWQGINEQFF. The CDR3 nucleotides are TGTGCCTGGAGTAGTTGGCAGGGGATTAATGAGCAGTTCTTC.

The chain is built from TRBV7-2 and TRBJ2-7, with TRBD2 matching over 10 bases. There are 15 residues in the CDR3. The ends lost 3 bases at V and 2 bases at J; junction bases unmatched: 4. The V gene's germline CDR1 is SGHTA and CDR2 FQGNSA. In DNA form, the CDR3 reads TGTGCCAGCAGCTTCACTAGCGGGGTTCCCTACGAGCAGTACTTC. Amino acids: CASSFTSGVPYEQYF.

This chain links TRBV11-2 with TRBJ2-1; the D gene is possibly TRBD2 (6 bases). The CDR3 covers 16 residues. Germline V CDR1 and CDR2: SGHAT, FQNNGV. Trimming pared 5 bases from V and 1 base from J, leaving 15 bases between. The CDR3 coding sequence is TGTGCCAGCAGCCCTCAGGGAGGCCTTTCCTACAATGAGCAGTTCTTC. Residues: CASSPQGGLSYNEQFF.

This chain links TRBV7-6 with TRBJ1-2; the D gene is possibly TRBD1 (5 bases). V was trimmed by 5 bases and J by 3 bases, leaving 16 bases between them. Germline V gene data show CDR1 as SGHVS and CDR2 as FNYEAQ. The CDR3 has 15 residues. CDR3 region: CASSEIGGTHYGYTF. The DNA for the CDR3 is TGTGCCAGCAGCGAAATCGGGGGAACCCACTATGGCTACACCTTC.